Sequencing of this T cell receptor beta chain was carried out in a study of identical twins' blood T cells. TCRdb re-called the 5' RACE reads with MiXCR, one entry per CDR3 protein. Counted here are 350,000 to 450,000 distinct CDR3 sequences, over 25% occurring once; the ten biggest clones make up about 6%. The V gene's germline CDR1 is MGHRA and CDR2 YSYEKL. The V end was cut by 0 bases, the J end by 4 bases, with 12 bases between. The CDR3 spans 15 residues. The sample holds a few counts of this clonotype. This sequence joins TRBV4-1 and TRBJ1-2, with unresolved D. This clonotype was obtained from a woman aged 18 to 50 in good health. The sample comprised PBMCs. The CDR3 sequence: CASSQEYPPPYGYTF. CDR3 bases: TGCGCCAGCAGCCAAGAATATCCGCCCCCCTATGGCTACACCTTC.